This T cell receptor beta chain was sequenced for a study of immune evolution from preneoplasia to lung adenocarcinoma. Germline trimming cut 2 bases from V and 6 bases from J; bases unmatched to any gene: 11. The CDR3 totals 16 residues. CDR1 SEHNR and CDR2 FQNEAQ come from the germline V gene (reference sequence). Here immunoSEQ multiplex PCR was the method, and the copy in TCRdb shows in-frame clones only, minus some. This table holds 10,000 or so clones, around 82% found once. The clonotype comes from a person aged 70 to 79 with lung adenocarcinoma. Source material: FFPE minimally invasive lung adenocarcinoma tissue. V is TRBV7-9 and J is TRBJ1-2; 8 bases fit TRBD1. The CDR3 DNA is TGTGCCAGCAGCTTATCGAGCGGGAAGACAGGGGATGGCTACACCTTC. It translates to CASSLSSGKTGDGYTF.